A selection of T cell receptor beta chains follows, all from one sample in a study of response to subunit inactivated influenza vaccine. TCRdb re-derived calls from the RT-PCR reads in MiXCR, one entry per CDR3 protein. This sample carries 650,000 or so distinct CDR3 sequences, approximately 14% of them seen once, and the ten largest clones take about 7.6%. This specimen consisted of PBMCs from blood, obtained 14 days before vaccination. Receptor source: a man aged 45 to 65 who received an inactivated influenza vaccine. Both conserved end residues are part of each CDR3. D genes are given only for firm matches. Part of the rows lack a size; the others show once, few, many or a class for expanded clones.

V: TRBV9; size: -; D: -; J: TRBJ2-5; length: 15; DNA: TGTGCCAGCAGCGCAGCCCCTCATCTCCAAGAGACCCAGTACTTC; CDR3: CASSAAPHLQETQYF
V: TRBV4-1; size: many; D: TRBD1; J: TRBJ1-1; length: 14; DNA: TGCGCCAGCAGCCAAGAGGGACAGGGAACTGAAGCTTTCTTT; CDR3: CASSQEGQGTEAFF
V: TRBV12-3/TRBV12-4; size: few; D: -; J: TRBJ2-7; length: 15; DNA: TGTGCCAGCAGCCAAGGACACACGAGCTCCTACGAGCAGTACTTC; CDR3: CASSQGHTSSYEQYF
V: TRBV3-1; size: -; D: -; J: TRBJ1-1; length: 12; DNA: TGTGCCAGCAGCCAAGGAATATCGGAAGCTTTCTTT; CDR3: CASSQGISEAFF
V: TRBV2; size: many; D: TRBD2; J: TRBJ2-1; length: 15; DNA: TGTGCCAGCAGAGCACTAGCGGGGGCCTACAATGAGCAGTTCTTC; CDR3: CASRALAGAYNEQFF
V: TRBV7-6; size: few; D: -; J: TRBJ2-2; length: 15; DNA: TGTGCCAGCTTGTCCGGGGGCGCGTTCACCGGGGAGCTGTTTTTT; CDR3: CASLSGGAFTGELFF
V: TRBV11-2; size: -; D: TRBD1; J: TRBJ2-1; length: 16; DNA: TGTGCCAGCAGCGCCAATTCCGGGACAGGGGGCAGTGAGCAGTTCTTC; CDR3: CASSANSGTGGSEQFF
V: TRBV4-3; size: -; D: -; J: TRBJ2-4; length: 17; DNA: TGCGCCAGCAGCCAAGATGTATCCGGGGCAAAAAAAAACATTCAGTACTTC; CDR3: CASSQDVSGAKKNIQYF
V: TRBV2; size: -; D: -; J: TRBJ1-5; length: 14; DNA: TGTGCCAGCAGGACCGTTACGGGAAATCAGCCCCAGCATTTT; CDR3: CASRTVTGNQPQHF
V: TRBV15; size: -; D: -; J: TRBJ1-1; length: 14; DNA: TGTGCCACCAGCAGAGATCTCTGGGACACTGAAGCTTTCTTT; CDR3: CATSRDLWDTEAFF
V: TRBV11-2; size: -; D: -; J: TRBJ1-1; length: 13; DNA: TGTGCCAGCAGCTTCAGTCAGGGCACTGAAGCTTTCTTT; CDR3: CASSFSQGTEAFF
V: TRBV7-2; size: -; D: -; J: TRBJ2-2; length: 13; DNA: TGTGCCAGCAGCTTATGGAGGTCCGGGGAGCTGTTTTTT; CDR3: CASSLWRSGELFF
V: TRBV20-1; size: few; D: -; J: TRBJ2-3; length: 16; DNA: TGCAGTGCCAACGGTGGGATCATGTCGGCGTTAGATACGCAGTATTTT; CDR3: CSANGGIMSALDTQYF
V: TRBV12-3/TRBV12-4; size: -; D: -; J: TRBJ2-1; length: 15; DNA: TGTGCCAGCAGTTTAGCAGGGGCATACATCGATGAGCAGTTCTTC; CDR3: CASSLAGAYIDEQFF
V: TRBV6-2/TRBV6-3; size: few; D: -; J: TRBJ2-2; length: 14; DNA: TGTGCCAGCAGTCGGATAGAGAACACCGGGGAGCTGTTTTTT; CDR3: CASSRIENTGELFF
V: TRBV10-3; size: -; D: TRBD1; J: TRBJ1-5; length: 13; DNA: TGTGCCATCGGGACAGGAAACAATCAGCCCCAGCATTTT; CDR3: CAIGTGNNQPQHF
V: TRBV7-2; size: -; D: TRBD2; J: TRBJ2-7; length: 14; DNA: TGTGCCAGCAGATACTCTAGCGGGAACTACGAGCAGTACTTC; CDR3: CASRYSSGNYEQYF
V: TRBV6-1; size: -; D: -; J: TRBJ2-6; length: 14; DNA: TGTGCCAGCACCTCCAGCTCTGGGGCCAACGTCCTGACTTTC; CDR3: CASTSSSGANVLTF
V: TRBV12-3/TRBV12-4; size: many; D: -; J: TRBJ2-4; length: 16; DNA: TGTGCCAGCAGTTCCTCATCGAGCGGAGCCAAAAACATTCAGTACTTC; CDR3: CASSSSSSGAKNIQYF
V: TRBV3-1; size: -; D: -; J: TRBJ2-1; length: 14; DNA: TGTGCCAGCAGCCAAGTGGGAGAAAGAGCGGAGCAGTTCTTC; CDR3: CASSQVGERAEQFF
V: TRBV14; size: few; D: TRBD2; J: TRBJ2-7; length: 15; DNA: TGTGCCAGCAGCGAACGGACTAGCCGACTCTACGAGCAGTACTTC; CDR3: CASSERTSRLYEQYF
V: TRBV6-1; size: many; D: -; J: TRBJ2-7; length: 14; DNA: TGTGCCAGCAGTGAAAACGGTTCCACGCGGGAGCAGTACTTC; CDR3: CASSENGSTREQYF
V: TRBV12-3/TRBV12-4; size: -; D: TRBD1; J: TRBJ1-5; length: 20; DNA: TGTGCCAGCAGTTTAGAGGTCGGGACAGGTAGATTTGGGGGCAATCAGCCCCAGCATTTT; CDR3: CASSLEVGTGRFGGNQPQHF
V: TRBV2; size: -; D: -; J: TRBJ1-2; length: 16; DNA: TGTGCCAGCAGTGAATATGAGGGCAGGAGACACTATGGCTACACCTTC; CDR3: CASSEYEGRRHYGYTF
V: TRBV12-5; size: few; D: TRBD1; J: TRBJ2-1; length: 13; DNA: TGTGCTAGTGGTTTGGGGACAGGGTTTGAGCAGTTCTTC; CDR3: CASGLGTGFEQFF
V: TRBV12-3/TRBV12-4; size: few; D: TRBD1; J: TRBJ2-7; length: 14; DNA: TGTGCCAGCAGACAGGGGAAATGGGGTTACGAGCAGTACTTC; CDR3: CASRQGKWGYEQYF
V: TRBV9; size: -; D: TRBD1; J: TRBJ2-3; length: 16; DNA: TGTGCCAGCAGCATGTGGGACAGAGCTAGCACAGATACGCAGTATTTT; CDR3: CASSMWDRASTDTQYF
V: TRBV12-3/TRBV12-4; size: -; D: -; J: TRBJ2-2; length: 17; DNA: TGTGCCAGCAGCAAACCCACCCCTCAATCGAACACCGGGGAGCTGTTTTTT; CDR3: CASSKPTPQSNTGELFF
V: TRBV7-6; size: -; D: TRBD2; J: TRBJ2-3; length: 16; DNA: TGTGCCAGCAGCTCCGTAGCGGGGGGGGGCACAGATACGCAGTATTTT; CDR3: CASSSVAGGGTDTQYF
V: TRBV12-3/TRBV12-4; size: many; D: -; J: TRBJ1-1; length: 14; DNA: TGTGCCAGCAGTTTCCAAGCGGAGAACACTGAAGCTTTCTTT; CDR3: CASSFQAENTEAFF
V: TRBV29-1; size: -; D: TRBD2; J: TRBJ2-1; length: 19; DNA: TGCAGCGTTCAACCACAGCCCAGCCCCGGGACTAGCCTTTACAATGAGCAGTTCTTC; CDR3: CSVQPQPSPGTSLYNEQFF